This paragraph covers one T cell receptor beta chain sequence. Its specificity is not known. Libraries were prepared by immunoSEQ multiplex PCR; TCRdb keeps only in-frame clonotypes and omits some of them. Among around 6,000 clones listed, 82% were seen once. This specimen belongs to a study of somatic mutations in cytotoxic T cells in rheumatoid arthritis. Study details: Collection of patient blood (30 ml EDTA) took place right after diagnosis, before any treatment.

Study-level results: Of 50 to 75 patients, 7 to 9 had a largest CD8+ clone that exceeded 20% of CD8+ cells. With advancing age, CD8+ clonality climbed in rheumatoid arthritis patients but did not rise in healthy controls. TRBV07 appeared slightly underrepresented in the rheumatoid arthritis patients. That finding was not adjusted to account for multiple comparisons.

The CDR3 is made up of 15 amino acids. J was trimmed by 2 bases and V by 5 bases; bases with no gene match: 4. Germline assignment: CDR1 MRHNA and CDR2 SNTAGT. The receptor was derived from an adult with rheumatoid arthritis. Sequenced input: CD8+ T cells sorted from blood. This chain links TRBV6-4 with TRBJ2-3; the match to TRBD1 covers 10 bases. The CDR3 spells CASSTGTGDTDTQYF. For the CDR3, the DNA is TGTGCCAGCAGTACCGGGACAGGGGACACAGATACGCAGTATTTT.